A selection of T cell receptor beta chains follows, all from one sample in a study of OX40 agonist ivuxolimab in advanced cancers. The assay was immunoSEQ multiplex PCR, and TCRdb's table has in-frame clones only and misses some. This table has 79,000 or so clones, 91% appearing once. Sequencing was performed on CD4+ or CD8+ T cells sorted from blood, taken in a trial of the OX40 agonist ivuxolimab. The receptors come from an adult with an advanced solid tumor such as melanoma, head and neck, liver or kidney cancer. Both conserved end residues are part of each CDR3. The order of the fields is V gene, CDR3 length, D gene, clone size, J gene, CDR3 DNA, CDR3 protein. The D gene is left open where the match is weak. Some rows mark clone size as missing; the rest say once, few, many or name a class of expanded clone.

v_gene: TRBV29-1
len: 13
d_gene: .
abundance: few
j_gene: TRBJ1-2
CDR3nt: TGCAGCGTTTCGCAGGGGTTACGTTATGGCTACACCTTC
CDR3aa: CSVSQGLRYGYTF

v_gene: TRBV5-1
len: 15
d_gene: TRBD1
abundance: .
j_gene: TRBJ1-4
CDR3nt: TGCGCCAGCAGCGCCTGGAGGGGGCTTAATGAAAAACTGTTTTTT
CDR3aa: CASSAWRGLNEKLFF

v_gene: TRBV18
len: 14
d_gene: TRBD1
abundance: .
j_gene: TRBJ2-5
CDR3nt: TGTGCCAGCTCCCCTAGGGGGCCGGGCGAGACCCAGTACTTC
CDR3aa: CASSPRGPGETQYF

v_gene: TRBV6-1
len: 16
d_gene: .
abundance: .
j_gene: TRBJ1-5
CDR3nt: TGTGCCAGCAGTGACGGCGGGGGAGGGCACAATCAGCCCCAGCATTTT
CDR3aa: CASSDGGGGHNQPQHF

v_gene: TRBV4-1
len: 17
d_gene: TRBD1
abundance: .
j_gene: TRBJ2-1
CDR3nt: TGCGCCAGCAGCCTCAGGGTGGGGACAGCCTCCTACAATGAGCAGTTCTTC
CDR3aa: CASSLRVGTASYNEQFF

v_gene: TRBV11-2
len: 15
d_gene: .
abundance: .
j_gene: TRBJ2-7
CDR3nt: TGTGCCAGCAGCTTCAACCCCGAGGGGGCCTACGAGCAGTACTTC
CDR3aa: CASSFNPEGAYEQYF

v_gene: TRBV27
len: 16
d_gene: .
abundance: .
j_gene: TRBJ1-2
CDR3nt: TGTGCCAGCAGCCGAATAGGACAGTCGTCTAACTATGGCTACACCTTC
CDR3aa: CASSRIGQSSNYGYTF

v_gene: TRBV2
len: 14
d_gene: TRBD1
abundance: .
j_gene: TRBJ1-4
CDR3nt: TGTGCCAGCACCTTGACAGGGCCAAATGAAAAACTGTTTTTT
CDR3aa: CASTLTGPNEKLFF

v_gene: TRBV18
len: 15
d_gene: TRBD1
abundance: .
j_gene: TRBJ2-1
CDR3nt: TGTGCCAGCTCACCGGGACAGGGTGGATACAATGAGCAGTTCTTC
CDR3aa: CASSPGQGGYNEQFF

v_gene: TRBV5-4
len: 18
d_gene: TRBD2
abundance: .
j_gene: TRBJ2-1
CDR3nt: TGTGCCAGCAGTTCCGCTACCTTGCTAGCGGGAGTCTACAATGAGCAGTTCTTC
CDR3aa: CASSSATLLAGVYNEQFF

v_gene: TRBV28
len: 12
d_gene: .
abundance: few
j_gene: TRBJ1-1
CDR3nt: TGTGCCAGCCCGGGAGGCCAAGGTGGAGCTTTCTTT
CDR3aa: CASPGGQGGAFF

v_gene: TRBV2
len: 12
d_gene: .
abundance: .
j_gene: TRBJ2-1
CDR3nt: TGTGCCAGCATCGGACTTCGAAATGAGCAGTTCTTC
CDR3aa: CASIGLRNEQFF

v_gene: TRBV30
len: 13
d_gene: .
abundance: once
j_gene: TRBJ2-7
CDR3nt: TGTGCCCGGTCCAAACAGGGCAGCCGCGAGCAGTACTTC
CDR3aa: CARSKQGSREQYF

v_gene: TRBV11-1
len: 14
d_gene: .
abundance: once
j_gene: TRBJ1-1
CDR3nt: TGTGCCAGCAGCTTAGCCGACGGTGGCACTGAAGCTTTCTTT
CDR3aa: CASSLADGGTEAFF

v_gene: TRBV2
len: 17
d_gene: .
abundance: .
j_gene: TRBJ1-4
CDR3nt: TGTGCCAGCAGTGTTGGGACACTAGAAGCGTCTAATGAAAAACTGTTTTTT
CDR3aa: CASSVGTLEASNEKLFF

v_gene: TRBV10-2
len: 15
d_gene: .
abundance: .
j_gene: TRBJ1-5
CDR3nt: TGCGCCAGCCGCGGCCCGGGGGGGAGCAATCAGCCCCAGCATTTT
CDR3aa: CASRGPGGSNQPQHF

v_gene: TRBV5-4
len: 16
d_gene: TRBD2
abundance: .
j_gene: TRBJ2-7
CDR3nt: TGTGCCAGCAGCGTCTATCTAGCGGGAGGGCCCTACGAGCAGTACTTC
CDR3aa: CASSVYLAGGPYEQYF

v_gene: TRBV9
len: 14
d_gene: .
abundance: .
j_gene: TRBJ2-7
CDR3nt: TGTGCCAGCAGCTCAGTGAACAGTCCCTACGAGCAGTACTTC
CDR3aa: CASSSVNSPYEQYF

v_gene: TRBV9
len: 16
d_gene: TRBD2
abundance: .
j_gene: TRBJ2-1
CDR3nt: TGTGCCAGCAGCGTAGGGGCGGGAGTAGATTTCAATGAGCAGTTCTTC
CDR3aa: CASSVGAGVDFNEQFF

v_gene: TRBV29-1
len: 11
d_gene: .
abundance: few
j_gene: TRBJ1-2
CDR3nt: TGCAGCGCCCAGTGGGACTATGGCTACACCTTC
CDR3aa: CSAQWDYGYTF

v_gene: TRBV10-1
len: 16
d_gene: TRBD2
abundance: .
j_gene: TRBJ2-1
CDR3nt: TGCGCCAGCCGCCCCAGGGGACTAGCGGGGGTCAATGAGCAGTTCTTC
CDR3aa: CASRPRGLAGVNEQFF

v_gene: TRBV6-1
len: 13
d_gene: .
abundance: .
j_gene: TRBJ2-1
CDR3nt: TGTGCCAGCAGGCTGGGGACCTACAATGAGCAGTTCTTC
CDR3aa: CASRLGTYNEQFF

v_gene: TRBV7-8
len: 17
d_gene: TRBD1
abundance: .
j_gene: TRBJ1-2
CDR3nt: TGTGCCAGCAGCTTAGCGAGGTTCCGGACAGGTTCCTATGGCTACACCTTC
CDR3aa: CASSLARFRTGSYGYTF

v_gene: TRBV5-6
len: 16
d_gene: TRBD1
abundance: .
j_gene: TRBJ2-7
CDR3nt: TGTGCCAGCAGCTGGGCCGGGACAGGGGTTCCCTACGAGCAGTACTTC
CDR3aa: CASSWAGTGVPYEQYF

v_gene: TRBV18
len: 17
d_gene: TRBD2
abundance: .
j_gene: TRBJ2-3
CDR3nt: TGTGCCAGCTCACCACCGGCTAGCGGGAGGGCGGCAGATACGCAGTATTTT
CDR3aa: CASSPPASGRAADTQYF

v_gene: TRBV5-1
len: 16
d_gene: .
abundance: .
j_gene: TRBJ1-6
CDR3nt: TGCGCCAGCAGCTTAGCAGGGTCGACCTATAATTCACCCCTCCACTTT
CDR3aa: CASSLAGSTYNSPLHF

v_gene: TRBV30
len: 12
d_gene: .
abundance: few
j_gene: TRBJ1-5
CDR3nt: TGTGCCTGGAGTCCCGGGAGGCAGCCCCAGCATTTT
CDR3aa: CAWSPGRQPQHF

v_gene: TRBV6-5
len: 11
d_gene: .
abundance: .
j_gene: TRBJ1-2
CDR3nt: TGTGGGGTTAGAGCTAACTATGGCTACACCTTC
CDR3aa: CGVRANYGYTF

v_gene: TRBV7-2
len: 14
d_gene: .
abundance: .
j_gene: TRBJ1-1
CDR3nt: TGTGCCAGCACCCCTTGGGCAGTGAACACTGAAGCTTTCTTT
CDR3aa: CASTPWAVNTEAFF

v_gene: TRBV6-5
len: 14
d_gene: TRBD1
abundance: once
j_gene: TRBJ1-2
CDR3nt: TGTGCCAGCAGTTACTGGCAGGGGGCTGGTGGCTACACCTTC
CDR3aa: CASSYWQGAGGYTF

v_gene: TRBV11-2
len: 13
d_gene: .
abundance: .
j_gene: TRBJ2-3
CDR3nt: TGTGCCAGCAGCCTCCGTGGGGCGGAATCGCAGTATTTT
CDR3aa: CASSLRGAESQYF

v_gene: TRBV2
len: 15
d_gene: .
abundance: .
j_gene: TRBJ2-7
CDR3nt: TGTGCCAGCAGTGAGAGACAGACCGGAGCAAGCGAGCAGTACTTC
CDR3aa: CASSERQTGASEQYF

v_gene: TRBV19
len: 14
d_gene: TRBD1
abundance: few
j_gene: TRBJ1-5
CDR3nt: TGTGCCAGCGAGACAGGGGACCTTAATCAGCCCCAGCATTTT
CDR3aa: CASETGDLNQPQHF

v_gene: TRBV14
len: 15
d_gene: TRBD2
abundance: .
j_gene: TRBJ2-1
CDR3nt: TGTGCCAGCAGCCAAGGGCTAGCGGGCTGGTATGAGCAGTTCTTC
CDR3aa: CASSQGLAGWYEQFF

v_gene: TRBV9
len: 18
d_gene: TRBD2
abundance: .
j_gene: TRBJ2-2
CDR3nt: TGTGCCAGCAGCCCTCCCCCCGGGACTAGGGCGAACACCGGGGAGCTGTTTTTT
CDR3aa: CASSPPPGTRANTGELFF

v_gene: TRBV7-2
len: 16
d_gene: .
abundance: .
j_gene: TRBJ2-7
CDR3nt: TGTGCCAGCAGCTTAAATCAAGTCTCTCCCTCCTACGAGCAGTACTTC
CDR3aa: CASSLNQVSPSYEQYF

v_gene: TRBV27
len: 13
d_gene: TRBD1
abundance: .
j_gene: TRBJ2-3
CDR3nt: TGTGCCAGCCAGGACAGGGGGGGAGATACGCAGTATTTT
CDR3aa: CASQDRGGDTQYF

v_gene: TRBV5-1
len: 16
d_gene: .
abundance: once
j_gene: TRBJ1-1
CDR3nt: TGCGCCAGCAGCTTGGGCCCGACAGGACTGAACACTGAAGCTTTCTTT
CDR3aa: CASSLGPTGLNTEAFF

v_gene: TRBV29-1
len: 13
d_gene: TRBD2
abundance: .
j_gene: TRBJ2-5
CDR3nt: TGCAGCGTCGGGGGAGGGCCGGGGGAGACCCAGTACTTC
CDR3aa: CSVGGGPGETQYF

v_gene: TRBV18
len: 17
d_gene: .
abundance: .
j_gene: TRBJ1-2
CDR3nt: TGTGCCAGCTCACCCCCAGGGCTACCTTCAGCTAACTATGGCTACACCTTC
CDR3aa: CASSPPGLPSANYGYTF

v_gene: TRBV4-1
len: 15
d_gene: .
abundance: .
j_gene: TRBJ1-2
CDR3nt: TGCGCCAGCAGCCCGCAAGCACAGAACCTCTATGGCTACACCTTC
CDR3aa: CASSPQAQNLYGYTF

v_gene: TRBV9
len: 14
d_gene: .
abundance: .
j_gene: TRBJ2-1
CDR3nt: TGTGCCAGCAGCGTAGGCGGCAGTTTGAATGAGCAGTTCTTC
CDR3aa: CASSVGGSLNEQFF

v_gene: TRBV6-1
len: 15
d_gene: TRBD1
abundance: .
j_gene: TRBJ1-4
CDR3nt: TGTGCCAGCAGGCCGACGGGACAGCCTAATGAAAAACTGTTTTTT
CDR3aa: CASRPTGQPNEKLFF

v_gene: TRBV5-1
len: 14
d_gene: .
abundance: .
j_gene: TRBJ2-5
CDR3nt: TGCGCCAGCAGCTTGGGCAGCTTCCAAGAGACCCAGTACTTC
CDR3aa: CASSLGSFQETQYF

v_gene: TRBV28
len: 14
d_gene: .
abundance: .
j_gene: TRBJ1-6
CDR3nt: TGTGCCAGCAGTTTTGGGCGGTATAATTCACCCCTCCACTTT
CDR3aa: CASSFGRYNSPLHF

v_gene: TRBV7-2
len: 18
d_gene: TRBD2
abundance: .
j_gene: TRBJ2-1
CDR3nt: TGTGCCAGCAGCCTAACCTTCACCTTACTAGCGGGAGGAGAGGAGCAGTTCTTC
CDR3aa: CASSLTFTLLAGGEEQFF

v_gene: TRBV7-8
len: 13
d_gene: .
abundance: .
j_gene: TRBJ2-1
CDR3nt: TGTGCCAGCAGCTTTGGCAGGACCCATGAGCAGTTCTTC
CDR3aa: CASSFGRTHEQFF

v_gene: TRBV6-1
len: 14
d_gene: .
abundance: .
j_gene: TRBJ2-2
CDR3nt: TGTGCCAGCAGCCCGCTAAGGGGTACCGGGGAGCTGTTTTTT
CDR3aa: CASSPLRGTGELFF

v_gene: TRBV28
len: 14
d_gene: .
abundance: .
j_gene: TRBJ1-2
CDR3nt: TGTGCCAGCAGTCAACATGATCAGCCCTATGGCTACACCTTC
CDR3aa: CASSQHDQPYGYTF

v_gene: TRBV7-9
len: 16
d_gene: TRBD1
abundance: .
j_gene: TRBJ1-1
CDR3nt: TGTGCCAGCAGCTTAGGGACAGGGTCCGGGAACACTGAAGCTTTCTTT
CDR3aa: CASSLGTGSGNTEAFF